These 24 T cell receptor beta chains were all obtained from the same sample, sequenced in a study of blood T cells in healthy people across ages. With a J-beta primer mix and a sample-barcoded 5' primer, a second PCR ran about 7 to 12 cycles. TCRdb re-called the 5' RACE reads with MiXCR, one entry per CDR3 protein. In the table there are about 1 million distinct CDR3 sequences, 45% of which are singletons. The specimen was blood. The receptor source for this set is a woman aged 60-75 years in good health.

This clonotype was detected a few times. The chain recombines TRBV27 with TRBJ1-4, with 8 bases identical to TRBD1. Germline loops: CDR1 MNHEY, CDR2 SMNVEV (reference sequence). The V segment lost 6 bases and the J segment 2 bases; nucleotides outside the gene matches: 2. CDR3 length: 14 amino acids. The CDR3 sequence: CASRWTGTNEKLFF. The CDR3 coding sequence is TGTGCCAGCAGGTGGACAGGGACTAATGAAAAACTGTTTTTT.

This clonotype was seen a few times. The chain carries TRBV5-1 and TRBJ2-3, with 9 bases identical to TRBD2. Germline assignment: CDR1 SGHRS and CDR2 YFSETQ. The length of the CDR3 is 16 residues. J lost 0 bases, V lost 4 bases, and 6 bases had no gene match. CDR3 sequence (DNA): TGCGCCAGCAGCCCCGGACTAGCGAGGAGCACAGATACGCAGTATTTT. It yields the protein CASSPGLARSTDTQYF.

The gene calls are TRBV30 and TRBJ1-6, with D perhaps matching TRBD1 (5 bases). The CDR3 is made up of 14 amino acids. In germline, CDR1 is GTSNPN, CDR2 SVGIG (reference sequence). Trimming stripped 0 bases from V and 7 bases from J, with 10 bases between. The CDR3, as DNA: TGTGCCTGGAGTGTACATGAGGGGAATTCACCCCTCCACTTT. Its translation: CAWSVHEGNSPLHF.

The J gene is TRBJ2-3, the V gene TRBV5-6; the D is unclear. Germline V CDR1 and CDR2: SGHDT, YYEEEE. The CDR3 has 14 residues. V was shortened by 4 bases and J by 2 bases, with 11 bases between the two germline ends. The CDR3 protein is CASSEGTVTDTQYF. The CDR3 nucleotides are TGTGCCAGCAGCGAAGGAACCGTCACAGATACGCAGTATTTT.

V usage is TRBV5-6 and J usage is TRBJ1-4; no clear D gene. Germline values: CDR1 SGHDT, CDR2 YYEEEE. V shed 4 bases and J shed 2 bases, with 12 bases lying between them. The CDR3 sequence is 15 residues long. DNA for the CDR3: TGTGCCAGCAGCCTGGGCCCTCGGACTAATGAAAAACTGTTTTTT. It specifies CASSLGPRTNEKLFF.

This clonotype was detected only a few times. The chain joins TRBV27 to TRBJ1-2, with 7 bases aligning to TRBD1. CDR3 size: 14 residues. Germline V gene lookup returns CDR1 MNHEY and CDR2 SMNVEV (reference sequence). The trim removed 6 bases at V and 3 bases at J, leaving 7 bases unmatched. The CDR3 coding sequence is TGTGCCAGCAGCGACCACAGGGGTTACTATGGCTACACCTTC. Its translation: CASSDHRGYYGYTF.

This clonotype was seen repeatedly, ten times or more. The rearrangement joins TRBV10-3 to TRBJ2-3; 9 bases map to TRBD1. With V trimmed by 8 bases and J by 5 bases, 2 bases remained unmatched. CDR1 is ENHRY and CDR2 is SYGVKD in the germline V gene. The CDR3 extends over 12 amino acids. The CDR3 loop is CAIGTGLDTQYF. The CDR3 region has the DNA TGTGCCATCGGGACAGGGTTAGATACGCAGTATTTT.

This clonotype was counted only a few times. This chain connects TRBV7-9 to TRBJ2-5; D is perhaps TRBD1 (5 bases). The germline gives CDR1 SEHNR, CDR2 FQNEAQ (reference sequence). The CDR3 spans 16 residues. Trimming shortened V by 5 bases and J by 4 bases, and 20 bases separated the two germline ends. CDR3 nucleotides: TGTGCCAGCAGCCCTGTCACAGCCCAAAGGGGAGAGACCCAGTACTTC. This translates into CASSPVTAQRGETQYF.

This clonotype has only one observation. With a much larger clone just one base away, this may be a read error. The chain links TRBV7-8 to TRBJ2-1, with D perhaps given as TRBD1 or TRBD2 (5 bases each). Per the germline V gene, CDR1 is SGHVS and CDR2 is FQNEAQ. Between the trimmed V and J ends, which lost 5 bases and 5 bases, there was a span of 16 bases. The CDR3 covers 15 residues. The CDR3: CASSARDQANNEQFF. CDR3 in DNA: TGTGCCAGCAGCGCCCGGGACCAGGCAAACAATGAGCAGTTCTTC.

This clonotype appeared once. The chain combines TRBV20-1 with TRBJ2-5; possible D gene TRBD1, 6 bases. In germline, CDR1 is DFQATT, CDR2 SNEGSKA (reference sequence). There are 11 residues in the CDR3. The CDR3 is CTCGTGNEQYF. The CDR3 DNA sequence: TGCACCTGCGGCACAGGGAATGAGCAGTACTTC.

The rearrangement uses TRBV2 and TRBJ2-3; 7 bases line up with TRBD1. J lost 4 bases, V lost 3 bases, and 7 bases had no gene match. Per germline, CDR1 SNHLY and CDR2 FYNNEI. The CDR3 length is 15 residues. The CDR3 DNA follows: TGTGCCAGCAGTGAGAGTCAGGGGGTGGCAGATACGCAGTATTTT. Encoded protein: CASSESQGVADTQYF.

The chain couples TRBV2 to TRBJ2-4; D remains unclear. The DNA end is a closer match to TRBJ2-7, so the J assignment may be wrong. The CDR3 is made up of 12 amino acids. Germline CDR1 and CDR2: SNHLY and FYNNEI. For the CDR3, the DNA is TGTGCCAGCAGTGACCCGCTACTCGAGCAGTACTTC. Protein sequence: CASSDPLLEQYF.

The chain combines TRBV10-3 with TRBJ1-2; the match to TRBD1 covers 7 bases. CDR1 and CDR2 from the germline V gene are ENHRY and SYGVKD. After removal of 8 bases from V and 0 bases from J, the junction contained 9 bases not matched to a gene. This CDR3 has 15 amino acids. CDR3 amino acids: CAIGLTGIANYGYTF. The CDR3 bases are TGTGCCATCGGACTGACAGGGATAGCTAACTATGGCTACACCTTC.

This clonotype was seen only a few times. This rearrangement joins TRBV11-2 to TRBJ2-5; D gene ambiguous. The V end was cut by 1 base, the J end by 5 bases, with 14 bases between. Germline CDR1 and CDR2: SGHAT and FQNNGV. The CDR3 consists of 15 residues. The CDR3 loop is CASSLAPPSTETQYF. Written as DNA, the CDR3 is TGTGCCAGCAGCTTAGCCCCCCCCAGCACGGAGACCCAGTACTTC.

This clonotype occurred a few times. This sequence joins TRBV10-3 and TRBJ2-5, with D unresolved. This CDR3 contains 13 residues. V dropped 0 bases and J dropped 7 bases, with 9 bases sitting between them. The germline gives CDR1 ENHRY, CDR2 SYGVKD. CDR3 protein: CAISESNGGTQYF. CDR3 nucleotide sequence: TGTGCCATCAGTGAGTCAAACGGTGGGACCCAGTACTTC.

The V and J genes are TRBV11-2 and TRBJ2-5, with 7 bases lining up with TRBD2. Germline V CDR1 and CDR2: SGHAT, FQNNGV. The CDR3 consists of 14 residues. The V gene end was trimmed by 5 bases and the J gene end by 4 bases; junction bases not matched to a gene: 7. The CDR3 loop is CASSAPGEGETQYF. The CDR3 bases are TGTGCCAGCAGCGCGCCGGGGGAGGGAGAGACCCAGTACTTC. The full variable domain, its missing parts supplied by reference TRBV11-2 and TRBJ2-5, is EAGVAQSPRYKIIEKRQSVAFWCNPISGHATLYWYQQILGQGPKLLIQFQNNGVVDDSQLPKDRFSAERLKGVDSTLKIQPAKLEDSAVYLCASSAPGEGETQYFGPGTRLLVL.

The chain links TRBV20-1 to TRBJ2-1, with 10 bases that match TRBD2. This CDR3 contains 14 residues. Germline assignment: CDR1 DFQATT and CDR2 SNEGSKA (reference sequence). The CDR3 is CSVAGGAEYNEQFF. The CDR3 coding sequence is TGCAGCGTAGCGGGAGGTGCTGAGTACAATGAGCAGTTCTTC.

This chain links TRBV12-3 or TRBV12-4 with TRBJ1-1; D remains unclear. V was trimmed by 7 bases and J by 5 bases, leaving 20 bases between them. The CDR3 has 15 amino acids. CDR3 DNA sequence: TGTGCCAGCACCCGAGCCCAAGGCCTAGGTACTGAAGCTTTCTTT. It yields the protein CASTRAQGLGTEAFF.

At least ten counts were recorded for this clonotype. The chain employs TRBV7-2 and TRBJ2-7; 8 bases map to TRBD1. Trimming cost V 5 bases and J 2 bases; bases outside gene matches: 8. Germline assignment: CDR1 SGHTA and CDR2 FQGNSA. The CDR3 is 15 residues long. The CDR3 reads CASSPGTGQPYEQYF. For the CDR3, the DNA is TGTGCCAGCAGCCCTGGGACAGGTCAACCCTACGAGCAGTACTTC.

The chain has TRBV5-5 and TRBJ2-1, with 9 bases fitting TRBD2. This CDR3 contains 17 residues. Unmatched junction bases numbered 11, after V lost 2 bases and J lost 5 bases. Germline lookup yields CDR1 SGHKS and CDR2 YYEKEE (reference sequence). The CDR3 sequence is CASSFDPTGLAHNEQFF. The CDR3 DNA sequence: TGTGCCAGCAGCTTCGATCCGACGGGACTAGCTCACAATGAGCAGTTCTTC.

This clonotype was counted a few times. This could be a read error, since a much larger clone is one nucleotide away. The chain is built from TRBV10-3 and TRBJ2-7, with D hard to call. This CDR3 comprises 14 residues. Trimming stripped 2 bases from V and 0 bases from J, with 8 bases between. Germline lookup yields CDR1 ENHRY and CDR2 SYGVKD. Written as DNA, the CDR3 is TGTGCCATCAGTGAGGCAGCTAGCTCCTACGAGCAGTACTTC. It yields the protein CAISEAASSYEQYF.

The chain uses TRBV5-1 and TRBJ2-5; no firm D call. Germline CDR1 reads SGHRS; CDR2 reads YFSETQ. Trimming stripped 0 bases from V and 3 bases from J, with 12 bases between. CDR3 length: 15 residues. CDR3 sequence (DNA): TGCGCCAGCAGCTTGGGGTATAACGTAGAAGAGACCCAGTACTTC. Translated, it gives CASSLGYNVEETQYF. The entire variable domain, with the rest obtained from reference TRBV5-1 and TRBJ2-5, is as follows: KAGVTQTPRYLIKTRGQQVTLSCSPISGHRSVSWYQQTPGQGLQFLFEYFSETQRNKGNFPGRFSGRQFSNSRSEMNVSTLELGDSALYLCASSLGYNVEETQYFGPGTRLLVL.

In nucleotides, the CDR3 is TGTGCCAGCAGTTTAGGCGGGGTTAATTCACCCCTCCACTTT. Its translation: CASSLGGVNSPLHF. The chain carries TRBV12-3 or TRBV12-4 and TRBJ1-6; D is undetermined. CDR3 length: 14 amino acids. Deletions cut 1 base from V and 6 bases from J, with 7 bases between.

The CDR3 loop is CASSSPRTTIGAHETQYF. As DNA, the CDR3 is TGTGCCAGCTCCTCACCCCGGACTACCATTGGGGCTCACGAGACCCAGTACTTC. The chain links TRBV7-9 to TRBJ2-7; a possible D gene is TRBD2 (6 bases). The J call may be faulty, since TRBJ2-5 better matches the DNA end. Germline values: CDR1 SEHNR, CDR2 FQNEAQ (reference sequence). CDR3 length: 18 residues.